This T cell receptor (beta chain) was sequenced in a study of T cell responses to AZD1222 COVID-19 vaccine. Findings and limits, study-wide: Spike-specific TCR breadth and depth both grew after two AZD1222 doses.

The ends were cut back, 3 bases at V and 1 base at J, with 10 bases in the middle. The CDR3 totals 14 residues. Germline loops: CDR1 SGHRS, CDR2 YFSETQ. TCRdb's table, derived via immunoSEQ multiplex PCR, lists solely in-frame clones and lacks some. The data hold roughly 140,000 clones, with about 95% observed a single time. Note on this clone: Its antigen is not known.

Material: peripheral blood, obtained on day 0 of AZD1222 vaccination. The TCR sequence derives from an adult in good health. V usage is TRBV5-1 and J usage is TRBJ1-1, with a tentative D call TRBD1 (6 bases). DNA for the CDR3: TGCGCCAGCAGCTCCAGGACAGCGAACACTGAAGCTTTCTTT. Protein: CASSSRTANTEAFF.